This entry lists 15 T cell receptor beta chains sequenced from one sample in a study of T cell changes during pregnancy in multiple sclerosis. Data came from immunoSEQ multiplex PCR; TCRdb stores just in-frame clones and leaves some out. The profile shows tens of thousands of clones, about nine tenths of them singletons. This material consisted of CD4+ T cells from peripheral blood mononuclear cells, taken in the third trimester of pregnancy. Source of these receptors: a female donor with multiple sclerosis, enrolled in a pregnancy study.

The chain recombines TRBV9 with TRBJ2-1, with 11 nucleotides matching TRBD2. V lost 2 bases to trimming and J lost 4 bases; unmatched junction nucleotides: 2. Per the germline V gene, CDR1 is SGDLS and CDR2 is YYNGEE. This CDR3 spans 15 amino acids. Written as DNA, the CDR3 is TGTGCCAGCAGCGTTAGCGGGGGGGGATACAATGAGCAGTTCTTC. This gives the protein CASSVSGGGYNEQFF.

V usage is TRBV10-3 and J usage is TRBJ2-1, with 8 bases aligning to TRBD2. The CDR3 is made up of 15 amino acids. V dropped 3 bases and J dropped 4; count of bases not matched to a gene: 5. CDR1 is ENHRY and CDR2 is SYGVKD in the germline V gene. The CDR3, as DNA: TGTGCCATCAGTGATCCAGCGGGAGAGTACAATGAGCAGTTCTTC. Amino acids: CAISDPAGEYNEQFF.

The CDR3 bases are TGCGCCAGCAGTGAGCCATATCGCGGGGAGACCCAGTACTTC. It codes for CASSEPYRGETQYF. V gene TRBV10-2 combines with J gene TRBJ2-5; maybe TRBD2 (5 bases). Germline V gives CDR1 WSHSY, CDR2 SAAADI. The CDR3 is 14 residues long. V lost 2 bases, J lost 5 bases, and 12 bases lay in between.

The rearrangement joins TRBV19 to TRBJ1-5; possibly TRBD1 for D (5 bases). There are 13 residues in the CDR3. V lost 6 bases and J lost 6, with 12 bases in between. The germline CDR1 and CDR2 sequences are LNHDA and SQIVND (reference sequence). The CDR3 bases are TGTGCCAGTAGCCCTGGACACCGTCAGCCCCAGCATTTT. Translation gives CASSPGHRQPQHF.

The chain links TRBV5-1 to TRBJ2-1, with 7 positions matching TRBD2. The trim removed 4 bases at V and 3 bases at J, leaving 4 bases unmatched. Germline-derived CDR1 and CDR2 are SGHRS and YFSETQ. This CDR3 region has 14 residues. The CDR3 nucleotides are TGCGCCAGCAGCCGGGGGGAGGGCTACAATGAGCAGTTCTTC. It yields the protein CASSRGEGYNEQFF.

The chain combines TRBV14 with TRBJ1-6; possible D gene TRBD1, 6 bases. The CDR3 length is 14 residues. CDR1 is SGHDN, CDR2 FVKESK, per germline. V lost 4 bases and J lost 9, with 13 bases in between. CDR3 in amino acids: CASSLLQGTSPLHF. The CDR3 coding sequence is TGTGCCAGCAGCCTATTACAGGGAACTTCACCCCTCCACTTT.

The rearrangement uses TRBV10-3 and TRBJ1-1; possible D gene TRBD1, 6 bases. The CDR3 contains 16 residues. Germline loops: CDR1 ENHRY, CDR2 SYGVKD. V was trimmed by 4 bases and J by 4 bases, leaving 19 bases between them. The CDR3 protein is CAISGRGAGEGTEAFF. CDR3 coding DNA: TGTGCCATCAGTGGCCGAGGTGCAGGGGAAGGCACTGAAGCTTTCTTT.

This clone was detected only once. J is TRBJ2-5 and V is TRBV5-1, with a possible D match to TRBD2 (6 bases). Germline V lookup: CDR1 SGHRS, CDR2 YFSETQ. This CDR3 comprises 13 residues. Trimming took off 1 base at V and 5 bases at J, with 9 bases between the two ends. The CDR3 is CASSLPGAETQYF. CDR3 DNA: TGCGCCAGCAGCTTGCCGGGAGCGGAGACCCAGTACTTC.

This clone came up many times. The chain employs TRBV30 and TRBJ1-1, with 8 bases fitting TRBD1. With V trimmed by 7 bases and J by 10 bases, 11 bases remained unmatched. The CDR3 totals 12 residues. Germline CDR1 reads GTSNPN; CDR2 reads SVGIG (reference sequence). The CDR3 bases are TGTGCCTTAGACCGACAGGGGAAGGGAGCTTTCTTT. Residues: CALDRQGKGAFF.

The chain couples TRBV19 to TRBJ1-5, with 9 bases matching TRBD1. Germline lookup yields CDR1 LNHDA and CDR2 SQIVND (reference sequence). The CDR3 runs 14 residues. With 8 bases clipped from V and 3 bases from J, the junction kept 5 bases outside the gene matches. CDR3 sequence: CASRDRANNQPQHF. The CDR3 nucleotides read TGTGCCAGTCGGGACAGGGCAAACAATCAGCCCCAGCATTTT.

This chain joins TRBV19 and TRBJ2-7, with D tentatively TRBD2 (5 bases). Germline values: CDR1 LNHDA, CDR2 SQIVND (reference sequence). V lost 8 bases to trimming and J lost 1 base, with 15 bases between them. The CDR3 covers 14 residues. This chain's CDR3 is CASPPEGKSYEQYF. The CDR3 DNA sequence: TGTGCCAGTCCCCCAGAGGGAAAATCCTACGAGCAGTACTTC. Combining the CDR3 with reference TRBV19 and TRBJ2-7 gives the whole variable domain DGGITQSPKYLFRKEGQNVTLSCEQNLNHDAMYWYRQDPGQGLRLIYYSQIVNDFQKGDIAEGYSVSREKKESFPLTVTSAQKNPTAFYLCASPPEGKSYEQYFGPGTRLTVT.

The V call is TRBV18, the J call TRBJ1-2; D gene uncertain. Deletions cut 2 bases from V and 7 bases from J, with 11 bases between. The CDR3 is made up of 13 amino acids. Germline-derived CDR1 and CDR2 are KGHSH and LQKENI. CDR3 amino acids: CASSPGTQRGYTF. The CDR3 DNA reads as TGTGCCAGCTCACCAGGCACCCAGCGTGGCTACACCTTC.

V gene TRBV10-3 combines with J gene TRBJ1-3; TRBD1 agrees at 8 bases. V lost 4 bases to trimming and J lost 8 bases; unmatched junction nucleotides: 4. The CDR3 loop spans 13 amino acids. Germline assignment: CDR1 ENHRY and CDR2 SYGVKD. CDR3: CAISGGQVDTIYF. CDR3 bases: TGTGCCATCAGTGGGGGACAGGTGGACACCATATATTTT.

The V gene is TRBV4-2, the J gene TRBJ2-1; 10 bases line up with TRBD2. CDR1 LGHNA and CDR2 YNFKEQ come from the germline V gene. The CDR3 runs 19 residues. The J segment lost 0 bases and the V segment lost 0 bases, leaving 8 bases of the junction unmatched. CDR3 nucleotide sequence: TGTGCCAGCAGCCAAGATTGGCTAGCGGGGGTAAGCTCCTACAATGAGCAGTTCTTC. Translating it yields CASSQDWLAGVSSYNEQFF.

The J gene is TRBJ1-2, the V gene TRBV7-2, with TRBD1 identical over 8 bases. V trimming: 2 bases; J trimming: 1 base; junction bases outside the gene matches: 12. This CDR3 comprises 18 residues. Germline V gene data show CDR1 as SGHTA and CDR2 as FQGNSA. The CDR3 sequence: CASSLRGNGQGDNYGYTF. The CDR3 DNA reads as TGTGCCAGCAGCTTACGAGGTAACGGACAGGGAGATAACTATGGCTACACCTTC.